This entry concerns a single T cell receptor (beta chain). CDR1 and CDR2 (germline): SNHLY, FYNNEI. CDR3 length: 14 residues. From the 5' RACE reads, TCRdb lists one entry per CDR3 protein and no DNA. The sample totals approximately 150,000 distinct CDR3 sequences; its top ten clones hold 15% to 20%. The source of the sample is a study of T cells expressing NK-cell markers. V and J are TRBV2 and TRBJ2-3; TCRdb's D call of TRBD1 is untestable without DNA. The TCR sequence derives from a woman between 18 and 75 years old in good health. The sequenced material came from blood T cells: a sorted CD56 or NKG2C T cell subset, CD4+ or CD8+ T cells, or bulk PBMC T cells (not recorded which). The CDR3 region is CASRSTGSTDTQYF. Supplemented by reference TRBV2 and TRBJ2-3, the full variable domain reads EPEVTQTPSHQVTQMGQEVILRCVPISNHLYFYWYRQILGQKVEFLVSFYNNEISEKSEIFDDQFSVERPDGSNFTLKIRSTKLEDSAMYFCASRSTGSTDTQYFGPGTRLTVL.